Included here is one T cell receptor (beta chain) sequence, with context. The data belong to a study of response to subunit inactivated influenza vaccine. TCRdb itself ran the RT-PCR reads through MiXCR, one entry per CDR3 protein. This sample has 750,000 to 850,000 distinct CDR3 sequences, with under 20% found just once. The CDR3 runs to 16 residues. V lost 6 bases to trimming and J lost 2 bases; unmatched junction nucleotides: 6. Germline CDR1 ENHRY, CDR2 SYGVKD. The TCR comes from a man aged 45-65 years who received an inactivated influenza vaccine. The chain employs TRBV10-3 and TRBJ2-7; TRBD2 aligns across 14 bases. Here the sequenced sample was PBMCs from blood, taken 5 days after vaccination. CDR3 bases: TGTGCCATCAGCGACGGACTAGCGGGAGGAACCTACGAGCAGTACTTC. It translates to CAISDGLAGGTYEQYF.